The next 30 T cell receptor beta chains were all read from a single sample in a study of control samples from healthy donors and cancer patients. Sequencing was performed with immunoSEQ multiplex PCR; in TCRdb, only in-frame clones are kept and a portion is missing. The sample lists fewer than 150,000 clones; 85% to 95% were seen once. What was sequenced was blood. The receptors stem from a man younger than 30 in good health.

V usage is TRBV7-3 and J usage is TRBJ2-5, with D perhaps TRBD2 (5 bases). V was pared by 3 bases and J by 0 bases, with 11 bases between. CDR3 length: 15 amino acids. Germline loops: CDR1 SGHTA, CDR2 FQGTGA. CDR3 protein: CASSLRVMYQETQYF. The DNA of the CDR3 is TGTGCCAGCAGCTTGCGGGTGATGTACCAAGAGACCCAGTACTTC.

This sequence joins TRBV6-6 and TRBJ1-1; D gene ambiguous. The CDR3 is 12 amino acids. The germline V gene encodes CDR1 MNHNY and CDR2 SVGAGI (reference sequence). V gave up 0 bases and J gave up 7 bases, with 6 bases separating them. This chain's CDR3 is CASSYSKDEAFF. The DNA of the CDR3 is TGTGCCAGCAGTTACTCGAAGGATGAAGCTTTCTTT.

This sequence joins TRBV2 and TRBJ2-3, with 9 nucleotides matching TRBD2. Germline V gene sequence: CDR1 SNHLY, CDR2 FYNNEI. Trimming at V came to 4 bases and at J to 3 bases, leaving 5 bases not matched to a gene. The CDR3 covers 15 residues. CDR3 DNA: TGTGCCAGCAGTGTACTAGCGGGTCTTACAGATACGCAGTATTTT. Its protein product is CASSVLAGLTDTQYF.

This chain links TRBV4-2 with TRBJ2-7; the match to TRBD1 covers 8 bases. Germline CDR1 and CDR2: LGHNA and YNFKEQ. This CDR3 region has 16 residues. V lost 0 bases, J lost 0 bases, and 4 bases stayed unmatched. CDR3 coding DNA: TGTGCCAGCAGCCAAGATCCAACAGGGGGCTCCTACGAGCAGTACTTC. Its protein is CASSQDPTGGSYEQYF.

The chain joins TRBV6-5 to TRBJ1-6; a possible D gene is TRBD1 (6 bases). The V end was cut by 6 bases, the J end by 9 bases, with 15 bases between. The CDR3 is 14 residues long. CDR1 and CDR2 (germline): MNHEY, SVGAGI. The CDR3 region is CASRATGNSSPLHF. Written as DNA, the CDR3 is TGTGCCAGCAGAGCCACAGGGAATAGTTCACCCCTCCACTTT.

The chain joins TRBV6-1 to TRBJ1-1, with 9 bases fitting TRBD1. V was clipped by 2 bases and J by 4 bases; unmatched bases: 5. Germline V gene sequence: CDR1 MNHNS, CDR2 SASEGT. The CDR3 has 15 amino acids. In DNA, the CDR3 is TGTGCCAGCAGTGAACTAGGACAGGGGCTCACTGAAGCTTTCTTT. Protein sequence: CASSELGQGLTEAFF.

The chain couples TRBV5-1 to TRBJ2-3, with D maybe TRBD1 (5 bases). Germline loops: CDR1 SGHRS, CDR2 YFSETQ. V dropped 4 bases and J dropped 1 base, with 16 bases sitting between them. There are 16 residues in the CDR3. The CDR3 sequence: CASSISGPPGTDTQYF. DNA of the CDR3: TGCGCCAGCAGCATATCAGGGCCTCCTGGCACAGATACGCAGTATTTT.

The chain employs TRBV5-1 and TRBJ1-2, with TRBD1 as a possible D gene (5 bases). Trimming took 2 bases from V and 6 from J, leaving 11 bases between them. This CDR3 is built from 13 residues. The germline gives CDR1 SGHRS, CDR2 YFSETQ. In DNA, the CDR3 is TGCGCCAGCAGCTTTGGGGGTGCAGATGGCTACACCTTC. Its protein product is CASSFGGADGYTF. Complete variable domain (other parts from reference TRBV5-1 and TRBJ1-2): KAGVTQTPRYLIKTRGQQVTLSCSPISGHRSVSWYQQTPGQGLQFLFEYFSETQRNKGNFPGRFSGRQFSNSRSEMNVSTLELGDSALYLCASSFGGADGYTFGSGTRLTVV.

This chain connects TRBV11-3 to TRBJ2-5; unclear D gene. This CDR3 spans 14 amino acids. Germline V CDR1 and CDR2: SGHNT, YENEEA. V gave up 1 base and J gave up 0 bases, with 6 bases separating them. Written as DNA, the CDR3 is TGTGCCAGCAGCTTAGGCCCGAACCAAGAGACCCAGTACTTC. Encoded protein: CASSLGPNQETQYF.

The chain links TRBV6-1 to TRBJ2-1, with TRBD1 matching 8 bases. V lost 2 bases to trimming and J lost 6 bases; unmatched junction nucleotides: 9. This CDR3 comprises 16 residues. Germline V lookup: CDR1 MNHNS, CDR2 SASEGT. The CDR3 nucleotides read TGTGCCAGCAGTGAATTATCAGGGACAGGCTCCAATGAGCAGTTCTTC. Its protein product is CASSELSGTGSNEQFF.

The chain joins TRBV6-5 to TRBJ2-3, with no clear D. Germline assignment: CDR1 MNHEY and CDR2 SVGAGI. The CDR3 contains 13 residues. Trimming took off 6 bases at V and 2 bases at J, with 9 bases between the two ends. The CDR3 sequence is CASSGQYTDTQYF. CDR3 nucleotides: TGTGCCAGCAGCGGGCAATACACAGATACGCAGTATTTT.

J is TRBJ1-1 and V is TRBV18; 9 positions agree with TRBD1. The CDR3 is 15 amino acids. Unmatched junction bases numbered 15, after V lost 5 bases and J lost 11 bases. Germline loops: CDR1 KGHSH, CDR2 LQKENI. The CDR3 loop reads CASSTLDRGPDWAFF. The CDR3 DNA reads TGTGCCAGCTCAACCCTGGACAGGGGTCCAGATTGGGCTTTCTTT.

Here the CDR3 DNA reads TGTGCTAGTGGTTTGTGGTCAAACACCATATATTTT. Protein: CASGLWSNTIYF. The rearrangement links TRBV12-5 to TRBJ1-3; no definite D call. The ends were cut back, 2 bases at V and 6 bases at J, with 5 bases in the middle. The CDR3 totals 12 residues. The V gene's germline CDR1 is LGHNT and CDR2 FRNRAP.

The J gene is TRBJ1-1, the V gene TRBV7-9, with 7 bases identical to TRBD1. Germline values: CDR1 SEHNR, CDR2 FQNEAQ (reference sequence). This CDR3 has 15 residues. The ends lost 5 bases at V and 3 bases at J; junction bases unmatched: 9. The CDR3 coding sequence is TGTGCCAGCAGCAAGACAGGGTTCCATGACACTGAAGCTTTCTTT. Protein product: CASSKTGFHDTEAFF.

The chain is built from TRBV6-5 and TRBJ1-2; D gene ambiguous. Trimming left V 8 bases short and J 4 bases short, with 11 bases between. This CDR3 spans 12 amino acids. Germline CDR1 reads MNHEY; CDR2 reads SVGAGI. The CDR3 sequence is CASGGNGYGYTF. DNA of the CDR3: TGTGCCAGCGGCGGGAATGGCTATGGCTACACCTTC.

DNA for the CDR3: TGTGCCAGCAGCCTACTACCAGGGGGTTGGGCGAACACTGAAGCTTTCTTT. Its protein is CASSLLPGGWANTEAFF. This chain uses TRBV5-5 with TRBJ1-1; 7 positions agree with TRBD1. Germline V gene data show CDR1 as SGHKS and CDR2 as YYEKEE (reference sequence). J lost 1 base, V lost 4 bases, and 13 bases had no gene match. The CDR3 length is 17 residues.

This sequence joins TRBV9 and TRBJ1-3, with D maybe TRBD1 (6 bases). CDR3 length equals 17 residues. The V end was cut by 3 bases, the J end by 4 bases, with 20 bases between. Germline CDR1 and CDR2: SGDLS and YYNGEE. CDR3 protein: CASSADSAFRGGNTIYF. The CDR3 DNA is TGTGCCAGCAGCGCGGACAGCGCTTTCAGAGGCGGAAACACCATATATTTT.

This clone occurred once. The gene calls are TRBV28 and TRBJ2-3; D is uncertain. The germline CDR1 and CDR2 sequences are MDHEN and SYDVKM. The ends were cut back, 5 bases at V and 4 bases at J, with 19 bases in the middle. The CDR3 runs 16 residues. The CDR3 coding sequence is TGTGCCAGCAGTGATCTAGGACCGAAGACATCAGATACGCAGTATTTT. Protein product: CASSDLGPKTSDTQYF.

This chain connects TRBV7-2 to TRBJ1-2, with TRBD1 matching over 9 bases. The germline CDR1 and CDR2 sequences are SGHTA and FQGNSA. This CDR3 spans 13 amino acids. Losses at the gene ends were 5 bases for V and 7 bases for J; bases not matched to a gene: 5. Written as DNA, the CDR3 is TGTGCCAGCAGCGCGGGGACAGGGCTTGGCTACACCTTC. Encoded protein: CASSAGTGLGYTF.

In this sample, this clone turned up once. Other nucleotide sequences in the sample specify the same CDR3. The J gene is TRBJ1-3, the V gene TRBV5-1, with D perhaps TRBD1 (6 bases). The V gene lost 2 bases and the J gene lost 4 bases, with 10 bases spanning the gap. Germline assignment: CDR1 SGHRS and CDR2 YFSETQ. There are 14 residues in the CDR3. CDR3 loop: CASSLQGSGNTIYF. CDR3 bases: TGCGCCAGCAGCTTACAGGGTTCCGGAAACACCATATATTTT.

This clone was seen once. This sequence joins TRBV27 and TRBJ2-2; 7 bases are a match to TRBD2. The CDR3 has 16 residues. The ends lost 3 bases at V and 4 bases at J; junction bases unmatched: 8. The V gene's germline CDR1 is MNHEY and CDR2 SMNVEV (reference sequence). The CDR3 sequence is CASSFTQPGGTGELFF. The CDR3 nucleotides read TGTGCCAGCAGTTTTACGCAGCCGGGGGGCACCGGGGAGCTGTTTTTT.

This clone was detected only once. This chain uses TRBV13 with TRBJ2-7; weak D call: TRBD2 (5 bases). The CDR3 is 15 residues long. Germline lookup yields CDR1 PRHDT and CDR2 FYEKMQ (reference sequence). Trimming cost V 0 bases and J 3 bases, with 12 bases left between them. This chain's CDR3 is CASSLGVRDFYEQYF. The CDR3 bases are TGTGCCAGCAGCTTAGGGGTCCGGGATTTCTACGAGCAGTACTTC. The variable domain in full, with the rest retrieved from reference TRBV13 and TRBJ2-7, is AAGVIQSPRHLIKEKRETATLKCYPIPRHDTVYWYQQGPGQDPQFLISFYEKMQSDKGSIPDRFSAQQFSDYHSELNMSSLELGDSALYFCASSLGVRDFYEQYFGPGTRLTVT.

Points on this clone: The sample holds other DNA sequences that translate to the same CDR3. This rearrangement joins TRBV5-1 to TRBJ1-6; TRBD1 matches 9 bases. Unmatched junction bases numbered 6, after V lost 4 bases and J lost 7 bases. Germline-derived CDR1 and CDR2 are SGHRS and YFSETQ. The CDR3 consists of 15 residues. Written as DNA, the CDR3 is TGCGCCAGCAGCCCGGGACAGGGTCTGAATTCACCCCTCCACTTT. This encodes CASSPGQGLNSPLHF. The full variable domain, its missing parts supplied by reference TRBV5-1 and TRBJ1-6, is KAGVTQTPRYLIKTRGQQVTLSCSPISGHRSVSWYQQTPGQGLQFLFEYFSETQRNKGNFPGRFSGRQFSNSRSEMNVSTLELGDSALYLCASSPGQGLNSPLHFGNGTRLTVT.

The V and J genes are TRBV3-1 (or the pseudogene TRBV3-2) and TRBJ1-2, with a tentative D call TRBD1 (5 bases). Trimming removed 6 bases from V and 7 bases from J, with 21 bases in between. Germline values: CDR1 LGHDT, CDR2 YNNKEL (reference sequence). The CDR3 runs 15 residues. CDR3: CASSERDPGYAGYTF. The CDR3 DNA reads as TGTGCCAGCAGTGAGAGGGATCCAGGGTATGCTGGCTACACCTTC.

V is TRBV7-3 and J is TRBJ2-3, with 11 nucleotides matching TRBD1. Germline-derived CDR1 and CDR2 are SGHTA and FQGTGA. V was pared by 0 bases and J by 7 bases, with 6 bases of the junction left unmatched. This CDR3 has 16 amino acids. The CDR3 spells CASSLTVGTGGYTQYF. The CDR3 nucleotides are TGTGCCAGCAGCTTAACGGTTGGGACAGGGGGTTATACGCAGTATTTT.

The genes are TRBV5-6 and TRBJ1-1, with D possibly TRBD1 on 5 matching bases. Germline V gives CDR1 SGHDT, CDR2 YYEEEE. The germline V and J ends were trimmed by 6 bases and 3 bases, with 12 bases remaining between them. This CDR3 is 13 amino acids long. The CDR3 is CASTRQKHTEAFF. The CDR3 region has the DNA TGTGCCAGCACCCGACAGAAGCACACTGAAGCTTTCTTT. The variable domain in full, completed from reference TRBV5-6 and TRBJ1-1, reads DAGVTQSPTHLIKTRGQQVTLRCSPKSGHDTVSWYQQALGQGPQFIFQYYEEEERQRGNFPDRFSGHQFPNYSSELNVNALLLGDSALYLCASTRQKHTEAFFGQGTRLTVV.

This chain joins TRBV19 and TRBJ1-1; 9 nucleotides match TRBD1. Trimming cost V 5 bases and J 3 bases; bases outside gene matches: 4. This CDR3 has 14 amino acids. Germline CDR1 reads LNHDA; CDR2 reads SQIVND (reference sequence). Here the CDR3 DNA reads TGTGCCAGTAGTGCCAGGACAGGGGACACTGAAGCTTTCTTT. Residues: CASSARTGDTEAFF.

The CDR3 loop reads CASSFPGTEAFF. The CDR3 coding sequence is TGTGCCAGCAGCTTCCCCGGGACAGAAGCTTTCTTT. This chain links TRBV7-9 with TRBJ1-1; TRBD1 is a possible D gene (6 bases). The CDR3 is made up of 12 amino acids. The V and J ends lost 3 bases and 8 bases respectively, with 10 bases between them. The germline CDR1 and CDR2 sequences are SEHNR and FQNEAQ (reference sequence).

The CDR3 reads CAWSVSVLRNTIYF. The CDR3 DNA reads TGTGCCTGGAGTGTCTCGGTGCTGAGAAACACCATATATTTT. This chain connects TRBV30 to TRBJ1-3; D is undetermined. This CDR3 region has 14 residues. The V end lost 0 bases, the J end lost 5 bases, and 11 bases lay between the germline ends. Germline-derived CDR1 and CDR2 are GTSNPN and SVGIG (reference sequence).

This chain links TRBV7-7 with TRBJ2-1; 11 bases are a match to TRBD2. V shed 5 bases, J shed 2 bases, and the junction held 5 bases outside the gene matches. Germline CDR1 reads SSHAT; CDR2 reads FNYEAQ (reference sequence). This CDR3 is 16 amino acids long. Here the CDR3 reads CASSLTSGVPYNEQFF. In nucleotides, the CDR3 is TGTGCCAGCAGCCTGACTAGCGGGGTACCCTACAATGAGCAGTTCTTC.